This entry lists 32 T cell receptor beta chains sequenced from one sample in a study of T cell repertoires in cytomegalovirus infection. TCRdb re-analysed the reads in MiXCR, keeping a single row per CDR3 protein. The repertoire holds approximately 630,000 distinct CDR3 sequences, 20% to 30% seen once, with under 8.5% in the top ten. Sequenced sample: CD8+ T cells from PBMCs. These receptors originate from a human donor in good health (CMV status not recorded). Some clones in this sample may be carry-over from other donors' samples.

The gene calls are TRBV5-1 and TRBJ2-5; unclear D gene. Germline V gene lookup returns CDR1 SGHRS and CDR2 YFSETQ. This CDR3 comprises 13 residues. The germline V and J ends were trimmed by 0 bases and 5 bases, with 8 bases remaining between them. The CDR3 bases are TGCGCCAGCAGCTTGGGCATATCGGAGACCCAGTACTTC. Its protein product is CASSLGISETQYF.

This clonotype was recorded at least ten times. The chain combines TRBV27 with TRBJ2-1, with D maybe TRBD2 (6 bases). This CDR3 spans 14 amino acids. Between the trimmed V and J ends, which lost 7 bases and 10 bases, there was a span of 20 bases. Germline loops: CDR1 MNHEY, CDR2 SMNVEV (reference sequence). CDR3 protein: CASIRDSGRREQFF. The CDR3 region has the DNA TGTGCCAGCATCCGGGACTCAGGGAGACGGGAGCAGTTCTTC.

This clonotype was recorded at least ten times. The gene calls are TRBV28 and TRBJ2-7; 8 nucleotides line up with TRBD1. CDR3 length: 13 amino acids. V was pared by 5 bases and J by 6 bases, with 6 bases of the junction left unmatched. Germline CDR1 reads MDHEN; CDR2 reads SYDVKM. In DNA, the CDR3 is TGTGCCAGCAGTGGGACAGGTTCAGGCGAGCAGTACGTC. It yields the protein CASSGTGSGEQYV.

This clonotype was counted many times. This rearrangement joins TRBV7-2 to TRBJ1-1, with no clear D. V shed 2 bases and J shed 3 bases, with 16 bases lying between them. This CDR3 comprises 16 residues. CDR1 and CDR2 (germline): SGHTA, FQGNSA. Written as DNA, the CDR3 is TGTGCCAGCAGCTTAATCGCAACAGTCAAGGACACTGAAGCTTTCTTT. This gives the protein CASSLIATVKDTEAFF.

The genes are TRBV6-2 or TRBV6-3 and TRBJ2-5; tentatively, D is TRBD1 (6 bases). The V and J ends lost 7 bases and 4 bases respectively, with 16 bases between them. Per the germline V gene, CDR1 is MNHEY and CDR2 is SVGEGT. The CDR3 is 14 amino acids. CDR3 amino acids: CASNPPDSIETQYF. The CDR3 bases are TGTGCCAGCAACCCACCGGACAGTATAGAGACCCAGTACTTC.

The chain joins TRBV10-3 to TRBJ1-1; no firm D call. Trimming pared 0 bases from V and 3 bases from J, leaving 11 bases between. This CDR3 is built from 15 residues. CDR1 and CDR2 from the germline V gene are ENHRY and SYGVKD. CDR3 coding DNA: TGTGCCATCAGTGAGTCTGGTCATAGGGACACTGAAGCTTTCTTT. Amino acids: CAISESGHRDTEAFF.

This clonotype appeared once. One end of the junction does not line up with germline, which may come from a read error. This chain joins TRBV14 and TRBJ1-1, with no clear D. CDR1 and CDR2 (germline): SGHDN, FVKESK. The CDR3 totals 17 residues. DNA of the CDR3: TGTGCCAGCAGCCAAGAAATTCCGTGGGTCCGGAACACTAAAGCTTTCTTT. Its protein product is CASSQEIPWVRNTKAFF.

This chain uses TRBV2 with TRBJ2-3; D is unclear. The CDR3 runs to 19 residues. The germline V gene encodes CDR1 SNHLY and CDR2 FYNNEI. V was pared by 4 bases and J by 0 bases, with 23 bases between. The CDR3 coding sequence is TGTGCCAGCAGTGGGAGTGGAGCGCGCGCAGTCCGGAGCACAGATACGCAGTATTTT. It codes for CASSGSGARAVRSTDTQYF.

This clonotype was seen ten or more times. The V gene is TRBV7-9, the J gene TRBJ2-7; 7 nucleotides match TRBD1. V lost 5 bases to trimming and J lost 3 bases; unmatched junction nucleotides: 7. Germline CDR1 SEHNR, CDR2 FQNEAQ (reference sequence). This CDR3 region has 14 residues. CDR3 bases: TGTGCCAGCAGCGGGGACAGTCCAATCTACGAGCAGTACGTC. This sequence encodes CASSGDSPIYEQYV.

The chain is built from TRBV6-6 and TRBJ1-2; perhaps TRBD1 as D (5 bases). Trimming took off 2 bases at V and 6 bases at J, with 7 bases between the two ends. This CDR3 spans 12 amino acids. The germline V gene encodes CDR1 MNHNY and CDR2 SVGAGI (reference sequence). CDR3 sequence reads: CASSYQGNGYTF. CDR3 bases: TGTGCCAGCAGTTACCAGGGTAATGGCTACACCTTC.

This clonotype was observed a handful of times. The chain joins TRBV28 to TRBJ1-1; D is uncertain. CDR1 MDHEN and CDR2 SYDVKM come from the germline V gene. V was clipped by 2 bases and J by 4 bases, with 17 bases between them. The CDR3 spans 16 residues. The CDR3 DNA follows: TGTGCCAGCAGTTTAGTGATGATGACGATGAGCACTGAAGCTTTCTTT. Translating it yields CASSLVMMTMSTEAFF.

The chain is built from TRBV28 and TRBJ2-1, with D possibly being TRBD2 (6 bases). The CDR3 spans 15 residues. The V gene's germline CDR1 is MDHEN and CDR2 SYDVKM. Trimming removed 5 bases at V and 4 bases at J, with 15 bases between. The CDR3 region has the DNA TGTGCCAGCAGTACCAGGGTTGGGGGGTACAATGAGCAGTTCTTC. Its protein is CASSTRVGGYNEQFF.

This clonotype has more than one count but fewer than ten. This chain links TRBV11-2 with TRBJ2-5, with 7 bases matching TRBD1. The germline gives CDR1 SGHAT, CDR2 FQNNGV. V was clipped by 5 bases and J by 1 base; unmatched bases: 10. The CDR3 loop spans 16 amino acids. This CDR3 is CASSDVTGALQETQYF. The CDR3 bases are TGTGCCAGCAGCGACGTCACAGGGGCACTCCAAGAGACCCAGTACTTC. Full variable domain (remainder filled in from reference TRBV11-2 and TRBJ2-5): EAGVAQSPRYKIIEKRQSVAFWCNPISGHATLYWYQQILGQGPKLLIQFQNNGVVDDSQLPKDRFSAERLKGVDSTLKIQPAKLEDSAVYLCASSDVTGALQETQYFGPGTRLLVL.

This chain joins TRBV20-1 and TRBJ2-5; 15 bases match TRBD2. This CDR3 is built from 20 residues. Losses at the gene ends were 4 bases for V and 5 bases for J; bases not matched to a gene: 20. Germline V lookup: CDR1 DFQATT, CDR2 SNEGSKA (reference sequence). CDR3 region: CSATHLGLAGGPAGFETQYF. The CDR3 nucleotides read TGCAGTGCTACCCACCTAGGACTAGCGGGGGGGCCGGCGGGGTTTGAGACCCAGTACTTC.

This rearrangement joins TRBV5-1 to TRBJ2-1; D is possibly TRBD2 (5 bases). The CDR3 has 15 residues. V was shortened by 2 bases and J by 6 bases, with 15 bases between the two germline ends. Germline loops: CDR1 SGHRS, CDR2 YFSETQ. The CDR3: CASSFGPGSLNEQFF. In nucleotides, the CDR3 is TGCGCCAGCAGCTTCGGACCGGGGAGTCTCAATGAGCAGTTCTTC.

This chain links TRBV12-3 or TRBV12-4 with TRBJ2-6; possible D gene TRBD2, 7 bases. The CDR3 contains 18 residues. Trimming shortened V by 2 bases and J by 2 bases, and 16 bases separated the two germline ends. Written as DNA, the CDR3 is TGTGCCAGCAGTTTATACGGCATCGGGGGGCCTGGGGCCAACGTCCTGACTTTC. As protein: CASSLYGIGGPGANVLTF.

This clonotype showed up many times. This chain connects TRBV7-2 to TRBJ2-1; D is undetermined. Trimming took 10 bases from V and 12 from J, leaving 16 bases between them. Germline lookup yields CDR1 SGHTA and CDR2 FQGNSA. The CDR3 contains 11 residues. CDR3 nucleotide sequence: TGTGCCACCTTGGTGGGCCTTGGGCAGTTCTTC. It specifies CATLVGLGQFF.

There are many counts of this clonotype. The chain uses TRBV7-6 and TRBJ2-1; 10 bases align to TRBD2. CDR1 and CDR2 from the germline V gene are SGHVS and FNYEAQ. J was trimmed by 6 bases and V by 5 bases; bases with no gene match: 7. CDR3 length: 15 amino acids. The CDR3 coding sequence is TGTGCCAGCAGCCGGAGCGGGGGGGCGGCCAATGAGCAGTTCTTC. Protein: CASSRSGGAANEQFF. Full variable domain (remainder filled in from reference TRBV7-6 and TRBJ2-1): GAGVSQSPRYKVTKRGQDVALRCDPISGHVSLYWYRQALGQGPEFLTYFNYEAQQDKSGLPNDRFSAERPEGSISTLTIQRTEQRDSAMYRCASSRSGGAANEQFFGPGTRLTVL.

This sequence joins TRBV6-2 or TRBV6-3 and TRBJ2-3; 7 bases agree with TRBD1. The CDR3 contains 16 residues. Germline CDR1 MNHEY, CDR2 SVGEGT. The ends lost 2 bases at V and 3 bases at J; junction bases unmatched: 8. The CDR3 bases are TGTGCCAGCAGTTACCAGGCCACAGGGGATACAGATACGCAGTATTTT. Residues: CASSYQATGDTDTQYF.

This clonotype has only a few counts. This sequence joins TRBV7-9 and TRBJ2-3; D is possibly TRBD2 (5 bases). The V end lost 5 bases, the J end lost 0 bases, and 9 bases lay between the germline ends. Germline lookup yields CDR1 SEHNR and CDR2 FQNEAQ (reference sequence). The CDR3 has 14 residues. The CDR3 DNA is TGTGCCAGCAGCGAAGCGGTGAGCACAGATACGCAGTATTTT. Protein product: CASSEAVSTDTQYF.

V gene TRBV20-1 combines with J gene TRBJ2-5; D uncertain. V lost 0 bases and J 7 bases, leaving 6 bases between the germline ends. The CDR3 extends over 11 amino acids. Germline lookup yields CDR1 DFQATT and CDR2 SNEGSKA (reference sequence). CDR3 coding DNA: TGCAGTGCTAGAGATACTGGGACCCAGTACTTC. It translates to CSARDTGTQYF.

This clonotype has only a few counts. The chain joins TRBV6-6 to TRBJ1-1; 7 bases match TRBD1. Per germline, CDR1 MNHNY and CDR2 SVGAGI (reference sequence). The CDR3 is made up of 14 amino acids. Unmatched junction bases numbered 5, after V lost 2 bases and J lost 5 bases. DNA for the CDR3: TGTGCCAGCAGTTACACGACAGGGCCGACTGAAGCTTTCTTT. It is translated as CASSYTTGPTEAFF.

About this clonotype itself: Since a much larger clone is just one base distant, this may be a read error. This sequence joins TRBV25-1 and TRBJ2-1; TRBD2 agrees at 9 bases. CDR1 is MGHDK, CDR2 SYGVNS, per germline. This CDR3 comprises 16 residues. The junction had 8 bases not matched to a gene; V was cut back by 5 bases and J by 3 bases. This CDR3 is CASSPIAGAVYNEQFF. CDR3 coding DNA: TGTGCCAGCAGTCCAATAGCGGGGGCGGTCTACAATGAGCAGTTCTTC.

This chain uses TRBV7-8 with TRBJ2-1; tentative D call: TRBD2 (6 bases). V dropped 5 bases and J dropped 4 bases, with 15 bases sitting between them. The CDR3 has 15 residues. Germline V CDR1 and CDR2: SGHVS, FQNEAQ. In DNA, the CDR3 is TGTGCCAGCAGCCGCCAACCGGGACTTTACAATGAGCAGTTCTTC. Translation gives CASSRQPGLYNEQFF.

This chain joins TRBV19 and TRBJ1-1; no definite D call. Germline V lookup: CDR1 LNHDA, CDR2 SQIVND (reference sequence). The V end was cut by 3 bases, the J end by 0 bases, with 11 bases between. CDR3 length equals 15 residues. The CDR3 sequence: CASSMAVNMNTEAFF. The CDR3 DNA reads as TGTGCCAGTAGTATGGCGGTCAACATGAACACTGAAGCTTTCTTT.

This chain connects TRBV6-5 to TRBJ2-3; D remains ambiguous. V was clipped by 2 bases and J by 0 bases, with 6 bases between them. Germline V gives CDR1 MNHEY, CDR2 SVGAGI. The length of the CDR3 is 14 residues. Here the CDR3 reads CASSYQWSTDTQYF. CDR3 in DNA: TGTGCCAGCAGTTACCAATGGAGCACAGATACGCAGTATTTT.

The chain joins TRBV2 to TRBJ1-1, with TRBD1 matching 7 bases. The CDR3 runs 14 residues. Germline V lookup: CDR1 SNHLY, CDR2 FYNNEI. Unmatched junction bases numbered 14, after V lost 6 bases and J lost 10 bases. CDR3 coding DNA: TGTGCCAGCAGCGATACAGGGGCCGCGGGGCGAGCTTTCTTT. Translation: CASSDTGAAGRAFF. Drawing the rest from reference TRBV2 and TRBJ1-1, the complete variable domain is EPEVTQTPSHQVTQMGQEVILRCVPISNHLYFYWYRQILGQKVEFLVSFYNNEISEKSEIFDDQFSVERPDGSNFTLKIRSTKLEDSAMYFCASSDTGAAGRAFFGQGTRLTVV.

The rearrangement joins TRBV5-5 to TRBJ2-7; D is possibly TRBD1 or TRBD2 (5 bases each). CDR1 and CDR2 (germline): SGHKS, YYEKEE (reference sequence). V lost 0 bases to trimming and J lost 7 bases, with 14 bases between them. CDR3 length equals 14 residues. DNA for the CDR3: TGTGCCAGCAGCTTGGTTCGGGGCCCTAGGGAGCAGTACGTC. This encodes CASSLVRGPREQYV.

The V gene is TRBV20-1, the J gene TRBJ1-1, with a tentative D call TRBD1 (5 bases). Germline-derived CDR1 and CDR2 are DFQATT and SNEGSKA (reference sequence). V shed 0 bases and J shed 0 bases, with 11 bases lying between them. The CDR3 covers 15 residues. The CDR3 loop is CSARDSGVMNTEAFF. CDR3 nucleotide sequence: TGCAGTGCTAGAGATTCGGGGGTAATGAACACTGAAGCTTTCTTT.

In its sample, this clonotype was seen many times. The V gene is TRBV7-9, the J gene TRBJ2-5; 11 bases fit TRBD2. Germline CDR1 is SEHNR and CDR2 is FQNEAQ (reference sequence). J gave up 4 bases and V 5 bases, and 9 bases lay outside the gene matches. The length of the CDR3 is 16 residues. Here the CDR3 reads CASSPAGTSGSETQYF. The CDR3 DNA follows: TGTGCCAGCAGCCCAGCCGGGACTAGCGGCTCAGAGACCCAGTACTTC.

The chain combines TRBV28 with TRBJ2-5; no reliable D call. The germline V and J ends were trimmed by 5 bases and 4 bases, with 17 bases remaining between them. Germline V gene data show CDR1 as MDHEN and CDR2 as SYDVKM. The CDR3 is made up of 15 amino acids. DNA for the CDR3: TGTGCCAGCAGTAAAGGAAGAAGGCGGAGAGAGACCCAGTACTTC. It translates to CASSKGRRRRETQYF.

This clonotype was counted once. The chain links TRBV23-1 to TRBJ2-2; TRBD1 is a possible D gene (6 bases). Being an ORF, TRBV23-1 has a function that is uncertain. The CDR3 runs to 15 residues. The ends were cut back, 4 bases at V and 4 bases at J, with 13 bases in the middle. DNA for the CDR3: TGCGCCAGCAGTCCAGGGGACGGCGGCACCGGGGAGCTGTTTTTT. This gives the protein CASSPGDGGTGELFF.